This TCR beta chain came from a study of blood T cell repertoires in COVID-19. Study as a whole: The study drew acute and convalescent COVID-19 samples from the United States, Italy and Spain.

Study processing details: Cell counts per sample came from amplifying reference gene primers. Measured with immunoSEQ multiplex PCR; TCRdb has only the in-frame clones, and not every one. V and J calls and clone size are those listed in that table; D and trimming were worked out from the DNA. Here the sample spans about 300,000 clones, 70% to 90% being singletons. This sequence was found in a man between 18 and 29 years old with active or convalescent COVID-19. Specimen: peripheral blood.

CDR3 nucleotide sequence: TGTGCCAGCAGTTTATCCCCAGTCAATCACTATGGCTACACCTTC. Residues: CASSLSPVNHYGYTF. The chain has TRBV28 and TRBJ1-2; D unclear. The CDR3 is made up of 15 amino acids. Trimming pared 1 base from V and 3 bases from J, leaving 12 bases between. Germline lookup yields CDR1 MDHEN and CDR2 SYDVKM.